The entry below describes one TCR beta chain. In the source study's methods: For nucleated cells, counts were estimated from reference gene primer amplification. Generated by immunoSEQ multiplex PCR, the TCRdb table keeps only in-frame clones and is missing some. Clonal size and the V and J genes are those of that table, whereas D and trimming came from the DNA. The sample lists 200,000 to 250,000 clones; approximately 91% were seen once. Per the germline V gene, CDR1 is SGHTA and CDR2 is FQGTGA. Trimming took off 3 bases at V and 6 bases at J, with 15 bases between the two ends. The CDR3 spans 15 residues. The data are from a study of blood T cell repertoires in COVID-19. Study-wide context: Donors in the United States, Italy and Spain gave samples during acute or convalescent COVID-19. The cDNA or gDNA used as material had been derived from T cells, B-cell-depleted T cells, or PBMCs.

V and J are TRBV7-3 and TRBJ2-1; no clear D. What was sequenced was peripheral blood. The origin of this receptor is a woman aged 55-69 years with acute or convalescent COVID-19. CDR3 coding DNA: TGTGCCAGCAGCTTTGCAGGCCGAGTTGGCAATGAGCAGTTCTTC. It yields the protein CASSFAGRVGNEQFF. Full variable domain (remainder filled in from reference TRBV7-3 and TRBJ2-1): GAGVSQTPSNKVTEKGKYVELRCDPISGHTALYWYRQSLGQGPEFLIYFQGTGAADDSGLPNDRFFAVRPEGSVSTLKIQRTERGDSAVYLCASSFAGRVGNEQFFGPGTRLTVL.